The source of this T cell receptor beta chain is a study of tumor-infiltrating lymphocytes in glioblastoma multiforme. The study's findings and limits: Detected clone frequencies may not reflect cell counts, being RNA-based. Just one glioblastoma patient contributed to the TCR-mutation comparison.

Remarks on this clonotype: The antigen is unknown. This may arise from a read error, as a much more abundant clone is one base away.

TCR beta libraries were built from RNA through three nested multiplex PCR rounds using modified ARM-PCR. TCRB-specific cDNA synthesis used 0.4 to 0.65 ug of total RNA. TCRdb fed the multiplex PCR reads into MiXCR, producing one record per CDR3 protein. The sample includes 25,000 to 40,000 distinct CDR3 sequences, 50% to 75% of them seen just once. This CDR3 is built from 13 residues. CDR1 and CDR2 (germline): LGHNA, YSLEER. V lost 4 bases and J 7 bases, leaving 11 bases between the germline ends. The sequenced sample consisted of brain tumor tissue. The TCR sequence derives from a male donor with glioblastoma. This rearrangement joins TRBV4-3 to TRBJ1-5; D not resolved. The CDR3 nucleotides read TGCGCCAGCAGCCTAGGCTTCAAACAGCCCCAGCATTTT. Protein: CASSLGFKQPQHF.